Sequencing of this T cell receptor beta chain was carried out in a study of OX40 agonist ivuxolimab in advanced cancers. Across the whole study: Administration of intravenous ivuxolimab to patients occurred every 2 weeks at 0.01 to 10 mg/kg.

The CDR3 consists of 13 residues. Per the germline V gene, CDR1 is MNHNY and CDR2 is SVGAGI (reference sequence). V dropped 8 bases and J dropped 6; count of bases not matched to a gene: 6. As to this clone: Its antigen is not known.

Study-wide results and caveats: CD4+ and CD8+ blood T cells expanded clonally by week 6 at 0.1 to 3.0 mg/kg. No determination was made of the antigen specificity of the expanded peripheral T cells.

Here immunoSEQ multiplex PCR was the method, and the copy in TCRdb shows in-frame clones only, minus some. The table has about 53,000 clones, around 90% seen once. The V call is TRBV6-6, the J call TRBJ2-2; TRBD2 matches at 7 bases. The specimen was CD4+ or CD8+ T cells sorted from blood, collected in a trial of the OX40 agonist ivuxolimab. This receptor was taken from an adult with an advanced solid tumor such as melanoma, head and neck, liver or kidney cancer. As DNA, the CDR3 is TGTGCCAGCTTGGGGGGAGGGGCCGGGGAGCTGTTTTTT. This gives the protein CASLGGGAGELFF.